This T cell receptor (beta chain) stems from a study of graft-versus-host responses after intestinal transplantation. At the level of the study: Among the recipients, all got anti-thymocyte globulin induction and then tacrolimus and steroids for roughly three years.

Tissue from the graft was processed to free its intraepithelial and lamina propria lymphocytes. Clones were read by immunoSEQ multiplex PCR, and TCRdb kept only the in-frame ones, dropping some. The sample shows some 40,000 clones, about nine tenths of them seen only once. The germline V gene encodes CDR1 KGHSH and CDR2 LQKENI. This CDR3 comprises 15 residues. J was trimmed by 3 bases and V by 3 bases; bases with no gene match: 8. The rearrangement uses TRBV18 and TRBJ2-7, with 7 bases fitting TRBD2. The source material was ileum tissue, sampled 200 to 210 days after intestinal transplant. The TCR was taken from a human patient who received an intestinal transplant, so some T cells may come from the graft donor. The CDR3 region has the DNA TGTGCCAGCTCACCGGGAGGGCGGGGCCGCTACGAGCAGTACTTC. Amino acid sequence: CASSPGGRGRYEQYF.